This T cell receptor (beta chain) was identified in a study of PD-1 blockade in classical Hodgkin lymphoma. TCRdb keeps only in-frame clones here, not all; method: immunoSEQ multiplex PCR. The sample has tens of thousands of clones, more than 85% seen once. In germline, CDR1 is SGHRS, CDR2 YFSETQ. The CDR3 runs 19 residues. Trimming shortened V by 3 bases and J by 2 bases, and 25 bases separated the two germline ends. In the case of this clone: Its antigen is undetermined.

Time point indicated: newly diagnosed, previously untreated cHL patient sample. For comparison, PBMCs from newly diagnosed, untreated classical Hodgkin lymphoma were used. General observations from the study: Relapsed/refractory patients reportedly had the lowest baseline TCR diversity, below newly diagnosed patients, who were below healthy donors. The causes of the repertoire differences, possibly disease activity or prior therapy, remain undefined.

This sequence joins TRBV5-1 and TRBJ2-3, with D possibly matching TRBD1 (6 bases). The sequenced sample consisted of peripheral blood mononuclear cells (PBMCs). The clonotype comes from a human donor with classical Hodgkin lymphoma. The CDR3 sequence: CASSSGDRPGAIHTDTQYF. CDR3 DNA: TGCGCCAGCAGCTCCGGAGACAGGCCAGGAGCGATCCACACAGATACGCAGTATTTT.